This TCR beta chain was profiled in a study of control samples from healthy donors and cancer patients. Generated by immunoSEQ multiplex PCR, the TCRdb table keeps only in-frame clones and is missing some. The sample lists around 85,000 clones; roughly 91% were seen once. This CDR3 has 16 amino acids. J lost 0 bases, V lost 4 bases, and 6 bases had no gene match. The V gene's germline CDR1 is LNHDA and CDR2 SQIVND (reference sequence). Sequenced sample: blood. The TCR was taken from an older woman in good health. The chain uses TRBV19 and TRBJ2-3, with 8 bases that match TRBD1. CDR3 DNA: TGTGCCAGTAGTACAGGACAGGGCGGGAGCACAGATACGCAGTATTTT. Translating gives CASSTGQGGSTDTQYF.